Shown below are 17 T cell receptor beta chains from a single sample sequenced in a study of blood T cell repertoires in COVID-19. Using immunoSEQ multiplex PCR, the repertoire was profiled, and TCRdb retains in-frame clones only, with some absent. The table records about 500,000 clones, 75% to 90% of them present only once. Input material: peripheral blood. These receptors all stem from a man in his late teens or twenties with COVID-19, enrolled during active disease.

The V gene is TRBV3-1 (or the pseudogene TRBV3-2), the J gene TRBJ2-7; 7 positions match TRBD1. Germline loops: CDR1 LGHDT, CDR2 YNNKEL (reference sequence). V dropped 4 bases and J dropped 4; count of bases not matched to a gene: 7. The CDR3 is 14 amino acids. CDR3 bases: TGTGCCAGCAGCCCGGGACAGCTTCCATACGAGCAGTACTTC. Translation: CASSPGQLPYEQYF.

This chain links TRBV29-1 with TRBJ2-2, with TRBD2 as a possible D gene (6 bases). The CDR3 loop spans 11 amino acids. Per germline, CDR1 SQVTM and CDR2 ANQGSEA. V was clipped by 6 bases and J by 6 bases, with 8 bases between them. The CDR3 loop reads CSVRGSGELFF. The CDR3 DNA reads as TGCAGCGTCCGGGGGTCCGGGGAGCTGTTTTTT.

The chain couples TRBV5-1 to TRBJ2-1; TRBD2 might be the D (7 bases). V was trimmed by 0 bases and J by 6 bases, leaving 13 bases between them. This CDR3 comprises 15 residues. Germline CDR1 and CDR2: SGHRS and YFSETQ. The CDR3 bases are TGCGCCAGCAGCTTGGAGGGGGAGGGAATCAATGAGCAGTTCTTC. Encoded protein: CASSLEGEGINEQFF.

The chain joins TRBV3-1 (or the pseudogene TRBV3-2) to TRBJ2-7, with D tentatively TRBD2 (6 bases). This CDR3 is 15 amino acids long. CDR1 is LGHDT and CDR2 is YNNKEL in the germline V gene (reference sequence). V was pared by 6 bases and J by 5 bases, with 20 bases between. The CDR3 region is CASRGDKTSLHEQYF. For the CDR3, the DNA is TGTGCCAGCAGAGGGGATAAGACTAGTCTCCACGAGCAGTACTTC.

The chain uses TRBV15 and TRBJ1-5; D not certain. The CDR3 consists of 13 residues. Trimming removed 0 bases from V and 9 bases from J, with 9 bases in between. CDR1 is LNHNV and CDR2 is YYDKDF in the germline V gene (reference sequence). The CDR3 region is CATSRDGLRPQHF. Written as DNA, the CDR3 is TGTGCCACCAGCAGAGATGGTCTAAGGCCCCAGCATTTT.

The gene calls are TRBV10-2 and TRBJ2-3; 11 bases match TRBD2. Germline loops: CDR1 WSHSY, CDR2 SAAADI. V was pared by 1 base and J by 6 bases, with 6 bases of the junction left unmatched. This CDR3 has 16 residues. The CDR3 sequence is CASSELASGGRDTQYF. CDR3 bases: TGCGCCAGCAGTGAGTTGGCTAGCGGGGGGCGGGATACGCAGTATTTT.

The chain is built from TRBV10-3 and TRBJ1-2, with D maybe TRBD1 (6 bases). Trimming stripped 2 bases from V and 3 bases from J, with 13 bases between. Germline lookup yields CDR1 ENHRY and CDR2 SYGVKD. The CDR3 consists of 15 residues. In DNA form, the CDR3 reads TGTGCCATCAGTGAGACCGGGGGGCTTGACTATGGCTACACCTTC. Translating gives CAISETGGLDYGYTF.

The chain combines TRBV30 with TRBJ2-5, with TRBD2 matching 13 bases. The CDR3 is 16 residues long. Germline trimming cut 0 bases from V and 6 bases from J; bases unmatched to any gene: 7. Per germline, CDR1 GTSNPN and CDR2 SVGIG (reference sequence). CDR3 residues: CAWSVTSGRAYKTQYF. CDR3 DNA: TGTGCCTGGAGTGTTACTAGCGGGAGGGCCTATAAGACCCAGTACTTC.

A single count supports this clone. V gene TRBV10-3 combines with J gene TRBJ1-1, with TRBD1 identical over 7 bases. V was pared by 2 bases and J by 0 bases, with 3 bases of the junction left unmatched. The length of the CDR3 is 15 residues. Germline values: CDR1 ENHRY, CDR2 SYGVKD. Written as DNA, the CDR3 is TGTGCCATCAGTGAGGGACAGGCGATGAACACTGAAGCTTTCTTT. Amino acids: CAISEGQAMNTEAFF.

The rearrangement uses TRBV6-1 and TRBJ2-2; D gene unclear. CDR3 size: 14 residues. Germline values: CDR1 MNHNS, CDR2 SASEGT. The V end was cut by 3 bases, the J end by 7 bases, with 12 bases between. The CDR3 sequence is CASSERSLGGELFF. The CDR3 DNA is TGTGCCAGCAGTGAGCGTAGCTTGGGCGGGGAGCTGTTTTTT.

The rearrangement links TRBV11-2 to TRBJ2-3, with 9 nucleotides matching TRBD2. V lost 4 bases and J lost 6; bases outside the gene matches: 8. The length of the CDR3 is 15 residues. The germline CDR1 and CDR2 sequences are SGHAT and FQNNGV. The CDR3 region is CASSSQTSGGDTQYF. The DNA for the CDR3 is TGTGCCAGCAGCTCCCAGACTAGCGGTGGGGATACGCAGTATTTT.

The rearrangement joins TRBV25-1 to TRBJ1-2; 9 bases are a match to TRBD1. The CDR3 contains 14 residues. J lost 4 bases, V lost 5 bases, and 5 bases had no gene match. Germline lookup yields CDR1 MGHDK and CDR2 SYGVNS. Here the CDR3 DNA reads TGTGCCAGCAGTAACAGGGGGCGGTTCTATGGCTACACCTTC. It specifies CASSNRGRFYGYTF.

The gene calls are TRBV19 and TRBJ2-1; TRBD2 aligns across 12 bases. The CDR3 length is 15 residues. Per germline, CDR1 LNHDA and CDR2 SQIVND (reference sequence). The V segment lost 6 bases and the J segment 6 bases; nucleotides outside the gene matches: 6. The CDR3 sequence: CASSLLAGGSNEQFF. DNA for the CDR3: TGTGCCAGTAGCCTACTAGCGGGAGGTTCCAATGAGCAGTTCTTC.

A single count supports this clone. This chain joins TRBV6-2 or TRBV6-3 and TRBJ2-3; no reliable D call. V was cut by 4 bases and J by 11 bases, with 13 bases left in between. CDR1 and CDR2 (germline): MNHEY, SVGEGT. This CDR3 comprises 12 residues. The CDR3: CASSWSYHRQYF. The CDR3 region has the DNA TGTGCCAGCAGTTGGTCCTATCATAGGCAGTATTTT.

The sample holds one count of this clone. The chain recombines TRBV19 with TRBJ2-3, with 8 bases fitting TRBD1. Germline V gives CDR1 LNHDA, CDR2 SQIVND (reference sequence). This CDR3 is built from 15 residues. The V gene end was trimmed by 2 bases and the J gene end by 1 base; junction bases not matched to a gene: 2. The CDR3 loop reads CASSIMGQGTDTQYF. The DNA of the CDR3 is TGTGCCAGTAGTATAATGGGACAGGGCACAGATACGCAGTATTTT.

The gene calls are TRBV10-2 and TRBJ1-5; D ambiguous. The length of the CDR3 is 15 residues. CDR1 is WSHSY, CDR2 SAAADI, per germline. The germline V and J ends were trimmed by 4 bases and 6 bases, with 16 bases remaining between them. The CDR3 DNA reads TGCGCCAGCAGTGCGGCAGGAGGGTATGGTCAGCCCCAGCATTTT. Amino acids: CASSAAGGYGQPQHF.

The rearrangement links TRBV27 to TRBJ1-2, with a tentative D call TRBD1 (5 bases). V lost 4 bases to trimming and J lost 6 bases, with 12 bases between them. Germline V lookup: CDR1 MNHEY, CDR2 SMNVEV (reference sequence). CDR3 size: 13 residues. The CDR3 reads CASSWSREDGYTF. For the CDR3, the DNA is TGTGCCAGCAGTTGGTCCAGGGAGGATGGCTACACCTTC.